What follows is one T cell receptor beta chain and its context. The sample comes from a study of prognosis after radiotherapy for stage I lung cancer. The overall study: Approximately 15 patients had newly diagnosed primary stage I lung tumors, and roughly five had oligometastatic NSCLC after surgical resection of the primary tumor.

Two-round multiplex PCR on genomic DNA was the method by which TCR beta CDR3 was amplified. Primers specific to each TRBV and TRBJ gene drove first-round PCR. MiXCR, run by TCRdb on the multiplex PCR reads, gives a single entry per CDR3 protein. Of 38,000 or so distinct CDR3 sequences listed, roughly a quarter are singletons. Deletions cut 3 bases from V and 12 bases from J, with 12 bases between. The germline V gene encodes CDR1 SQVTM and CDR2 ANQGSEA. The length of the CDR3 is 11 residues. This specimen consisted of PBMCs, obtained before or after stereotactic body radiation therapy (not recorded which). This receptor was taken from a donor at least 50 years old with non-small cell lung cancer. The chain uses TRBV29-1 and TRBJ2-1, with no clear D. The CDR3 loop is CSVDSWDRQFF. For the CDR3, the DNA is TGCAGCGTTGATTCCTGGGATCGGCAGTTCTTC.